The clone carrying this TCR beta chain was observed once. Some clones are missing from TCRdb's copy, which holds only in-frame ones; the method was immunoSEQ multiplex PCR. The sample has around 250,000 clones; about 90% are singletons. This sample is drawn from a study of blood T cell repertoires in COVID-19. CDR1 is SGHNT, CDR2 YENEEA, per germline. This CDR3 is 17 amino acids long. The V and J ends lost 6 bases and 0 bases, in that order; junction bases with no gene match: 14. Cohorts were based on clinical histories the participants reported. The sequence was obtained from a woman aged 25 to 39 with acute COVID-19. The sample taken for sequencing was PBMCs or T cells enriched from blood (not recorded which). The V call is TRBV11-3, the J call TRBJ2-7; TRBD1 matches at 7 bases. The CDR3 sequence: CASSLRGPTESSYEQYF. CDR3 DNA: TGTGCCAGCAGTCTTAGGGGGCCTACGGAGAGCTCCTACGAGCAGTACTTC.